A single TCR beta chain is shown here with its context. Its target is unknown. The sample belongs to a study of T cell clones after liver transplantation. Study overall: Until 12-24 months post-transplant, subjects got standard immunosuppression and no induction. Findings and limits, study-wide: Conclusions were preliminary, with small, heterogeneous patient groups. Low donor cell numbers restricted donor-reactive repertoire measurement in two subjects.

This CDR3 is 12 amino acids long. CDR1 is SNHLY and CDR2 is FYNNEI in the germline V gene. Trimming stripped 11 bases from V and 2 bases from J, with 12 bases between. Here immunoSEQ multiplex PCR was the method, and the copy in TCRdb shows in-frame clones only, minus some. The profile shows 90,000 to 120,000 clones, 82% of them singletons. The source of this sequence is a human donor who received a liver transplant. The sequences come from CD4+ T cells from blood, collected before liver transplant. The chain joins TRBV2 to TRBJ1-2; TRBD1 is a possible D gene (5 bases). CDR3 coding DNA: TGTGCCGGCTCCTCAGGGAACTATGGCTACACCTTC. It encodes CAGSSGNYGYTF. The variable domain in full, with the rest retrieved from reference TRBV2 and TRBJ1-2, is EPEVTQTPSHQVTQMGQEVILRCVPISNHLYFYWYRQILGQKVEFLVSFYNNEISEKSEIFDDQFSVERPDGSNFTLKIRSTKLEDSAMYFCAGSSGNYGYTFGSGTRLTVV.